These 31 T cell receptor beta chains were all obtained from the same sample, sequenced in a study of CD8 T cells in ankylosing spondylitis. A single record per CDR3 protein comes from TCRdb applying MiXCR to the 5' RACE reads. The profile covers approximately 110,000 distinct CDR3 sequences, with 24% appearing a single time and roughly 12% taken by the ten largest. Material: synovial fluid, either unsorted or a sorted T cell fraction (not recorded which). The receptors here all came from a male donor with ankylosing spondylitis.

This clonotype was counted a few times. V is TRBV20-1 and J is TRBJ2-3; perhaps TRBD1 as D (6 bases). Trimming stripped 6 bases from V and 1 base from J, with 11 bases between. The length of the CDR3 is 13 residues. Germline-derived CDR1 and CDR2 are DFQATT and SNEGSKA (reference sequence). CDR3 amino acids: CSANRVGTDTQYF. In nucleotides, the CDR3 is TGCAGTGCCAACAGGGTAGGCACAGATACGCAGTATTTT.

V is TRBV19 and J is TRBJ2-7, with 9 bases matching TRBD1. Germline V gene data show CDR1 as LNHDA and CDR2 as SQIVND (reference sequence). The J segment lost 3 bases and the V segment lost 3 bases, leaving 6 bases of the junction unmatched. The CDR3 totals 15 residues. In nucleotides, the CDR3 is TGTGCCAGTAGTATGAACAGGGGGCGCGGCTACGAGCAGTACTTC. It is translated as CASSMNRGRGYEQYF.

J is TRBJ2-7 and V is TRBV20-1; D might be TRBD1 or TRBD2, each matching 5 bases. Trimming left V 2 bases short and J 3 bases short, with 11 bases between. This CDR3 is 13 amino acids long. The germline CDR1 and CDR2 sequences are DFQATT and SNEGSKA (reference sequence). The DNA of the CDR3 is TGCAGTGCTAGATCCGGGACCAACTACGAGCAGTACTTC. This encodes CSARSGTNYEQYF.

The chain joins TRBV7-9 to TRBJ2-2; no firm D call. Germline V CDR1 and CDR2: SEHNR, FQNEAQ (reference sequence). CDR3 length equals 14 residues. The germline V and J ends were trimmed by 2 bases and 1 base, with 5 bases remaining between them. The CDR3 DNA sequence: TGTGCCAGCAGCTTATCCGTGAACACCGGGGAGCTGTTTTTT. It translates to CASSLSVNTGELFF.

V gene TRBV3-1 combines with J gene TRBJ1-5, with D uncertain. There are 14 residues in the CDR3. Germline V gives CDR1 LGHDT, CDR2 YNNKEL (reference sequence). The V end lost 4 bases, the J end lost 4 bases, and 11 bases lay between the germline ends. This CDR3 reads CASSPGGSNQPQHF. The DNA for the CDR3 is TGTGCCAGCAGCCCAGGTGGGAGTAATCAGCCCCAGCATTTT.

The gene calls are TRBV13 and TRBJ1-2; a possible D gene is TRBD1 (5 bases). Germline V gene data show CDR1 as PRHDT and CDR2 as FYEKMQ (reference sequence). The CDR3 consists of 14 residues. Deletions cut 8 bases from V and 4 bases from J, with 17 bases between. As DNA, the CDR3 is TGTGCCAGCCTACGGTCACCGGGGGGCTATGGCTACACCTTC. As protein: CASLRSPGGYGYTF.

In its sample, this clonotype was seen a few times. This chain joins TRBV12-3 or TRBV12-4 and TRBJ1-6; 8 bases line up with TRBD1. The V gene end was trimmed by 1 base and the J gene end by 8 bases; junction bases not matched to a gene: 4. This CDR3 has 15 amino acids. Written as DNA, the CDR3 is TGTGCCAGCAGTTTAGGGCAGGGGGCGGATTCACCCCTCCACTTT. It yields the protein CASSLGQGADSPLHF.

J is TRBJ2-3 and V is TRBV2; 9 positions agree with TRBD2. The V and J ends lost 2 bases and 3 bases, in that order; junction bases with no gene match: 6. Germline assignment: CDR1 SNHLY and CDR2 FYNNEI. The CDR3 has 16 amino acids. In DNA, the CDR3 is TGTGCCAGCAGTGAAATGACTAGCGGAGGAACAGATACGCAGTATTTT. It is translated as CASSEMTSGGTDTQYF. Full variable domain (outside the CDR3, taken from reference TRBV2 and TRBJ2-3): EPEVTQTPSHQVTQMGQEVILRCVPISNHLYFYWYRQILGQKVEFLVSFYNNEISEKSEIFDDQFSVERPDGSNFTLKIRSTKLEDSAMYFCASSEMTSGGTDTQYFGPGTRLTVL.

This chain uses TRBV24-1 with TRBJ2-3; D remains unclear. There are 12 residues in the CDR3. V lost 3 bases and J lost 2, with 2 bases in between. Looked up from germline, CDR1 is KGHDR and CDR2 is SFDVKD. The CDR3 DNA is TGTGCCACCAGTGATATCACAGATACGCAGTATTTT. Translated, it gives CATSDITDTQYF.

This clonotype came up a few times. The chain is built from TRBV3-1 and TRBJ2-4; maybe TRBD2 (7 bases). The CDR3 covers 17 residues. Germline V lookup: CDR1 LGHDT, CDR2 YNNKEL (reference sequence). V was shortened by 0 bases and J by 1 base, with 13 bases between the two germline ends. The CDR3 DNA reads TGTGCCAGCAGCCAAGATCGGGGGCGGGAGGCCAAAAACATTCAGTACTTC. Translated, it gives CASSQDRGREAKNIQYF.

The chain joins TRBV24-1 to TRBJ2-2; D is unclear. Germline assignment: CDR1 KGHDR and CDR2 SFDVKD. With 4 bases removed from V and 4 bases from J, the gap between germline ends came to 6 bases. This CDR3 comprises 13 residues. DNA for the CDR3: TGTGCCACCAGTGAACCCCCCACCGGGGAGCTGTTTTTT. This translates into CATSEPPTGELFF.

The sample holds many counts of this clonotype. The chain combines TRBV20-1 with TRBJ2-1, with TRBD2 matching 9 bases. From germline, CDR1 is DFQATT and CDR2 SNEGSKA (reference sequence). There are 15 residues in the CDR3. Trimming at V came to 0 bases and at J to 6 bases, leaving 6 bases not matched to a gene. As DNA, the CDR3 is TGCAGTGCTAGAGACCTAGCGGGACTGGGCAATGAGCAGTTCTTC. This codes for CSARDLAGLGNEQFF.

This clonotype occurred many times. Here the CDR3 DNA reads TGTGCCAGCAGACGGGACCGAACAAACTCCTACGAGCAGTACTTC. Its protein is CASRRDRTNSYEQYF. The chain uses TRBV7-8 and TRBJ2-7; D may match TRBD1 or TRBD2 (5 bases each). Germline V gene lookup returns CDR1 SGHVS and CDR2 FQNEAQ. The CDR3 length is 15 residues. Trimming removed 6 bases from V and 0 bases from J, with 15 bases in between.

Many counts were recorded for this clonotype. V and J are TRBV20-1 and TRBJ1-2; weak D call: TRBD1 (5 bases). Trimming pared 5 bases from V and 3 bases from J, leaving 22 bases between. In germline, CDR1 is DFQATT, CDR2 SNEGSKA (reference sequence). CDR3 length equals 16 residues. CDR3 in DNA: TGCAGTGCTCCTATCTGGGGCCAGCTAGGGGACTATGGCTACACCTTC. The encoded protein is CSAPIWGQLGDYGYTF.

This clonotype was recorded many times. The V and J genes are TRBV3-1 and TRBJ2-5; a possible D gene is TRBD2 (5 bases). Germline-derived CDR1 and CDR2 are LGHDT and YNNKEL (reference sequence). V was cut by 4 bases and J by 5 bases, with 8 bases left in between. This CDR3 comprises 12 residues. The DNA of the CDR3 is TGTGCCAGCAGCCTAGGGAGTGAGACCCAGTACTTC. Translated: CASSLGSETQYF.

CDR3 loop: CASRPNPGLAKNIQYF. CDR3 nucleotide sequence: TGTGCCAGCAGGCCCAATCCGGGGCTAGCCAAAAACATTCAGTACTTC. The chain recombines TRBV6-1 with TRBJ2-4; TRBD1 or TRBD2 may be the D gene (5 bases each). The V and J ends lost 6 bases and 0 bases respectively, with 15 bases between them. The CDR3 extends over 16 amino acids. From germline, CDR1 is MNHNS and CDR2 SASEGT.

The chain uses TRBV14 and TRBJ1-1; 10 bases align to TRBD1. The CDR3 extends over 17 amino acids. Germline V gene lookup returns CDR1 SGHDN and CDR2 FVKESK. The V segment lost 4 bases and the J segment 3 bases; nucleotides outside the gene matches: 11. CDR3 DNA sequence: TGTGCCAGCAGCCCACGGACAGGGGGTGTTTGGGACACTGAAGCTTTCTTT. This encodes CASSPRTGGVWDTEAFF.

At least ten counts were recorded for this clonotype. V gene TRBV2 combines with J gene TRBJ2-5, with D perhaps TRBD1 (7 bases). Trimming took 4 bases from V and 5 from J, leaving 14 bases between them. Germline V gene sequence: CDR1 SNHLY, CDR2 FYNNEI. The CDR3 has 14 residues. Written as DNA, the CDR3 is TGTGCCAGCAGTGCAACGACAGGGAGGGAGACCCAGTACTTC. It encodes CASSATTGRETQYF.

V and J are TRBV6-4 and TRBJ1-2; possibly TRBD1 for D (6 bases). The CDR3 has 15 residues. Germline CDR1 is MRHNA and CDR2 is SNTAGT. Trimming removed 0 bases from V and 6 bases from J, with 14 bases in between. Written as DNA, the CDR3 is TGTGCCAGCAGTGACTCGAATAGGGGGGACGATGGCTACACCTTC. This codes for CASSDSNRGDDGYTF.

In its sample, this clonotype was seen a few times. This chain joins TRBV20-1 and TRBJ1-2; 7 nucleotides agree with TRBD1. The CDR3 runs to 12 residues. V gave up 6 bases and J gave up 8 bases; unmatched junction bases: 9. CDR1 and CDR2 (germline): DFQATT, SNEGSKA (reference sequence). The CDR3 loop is CSAAEQGEGYTF. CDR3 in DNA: TGCAGTGCGGCGGAGCAGGGGGAGGGCTACACCTTC.

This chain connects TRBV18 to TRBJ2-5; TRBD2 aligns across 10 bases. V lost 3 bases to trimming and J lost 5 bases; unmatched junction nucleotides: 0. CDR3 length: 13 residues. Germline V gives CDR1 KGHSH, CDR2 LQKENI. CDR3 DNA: TGTGCCAGCTCACCGGGACTAGCGGAGACCCAGTACTTC. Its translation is CASSPGLAETQYF.

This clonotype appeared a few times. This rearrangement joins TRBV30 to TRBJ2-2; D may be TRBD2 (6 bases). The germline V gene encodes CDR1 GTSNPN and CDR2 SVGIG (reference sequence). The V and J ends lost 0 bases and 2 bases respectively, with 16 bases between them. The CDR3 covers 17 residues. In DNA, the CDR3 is TGTGCCTGGAGTGTACATGAACTAGCTGCCAACACCGGGGAGCTGTTTTTT. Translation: CAWSVHELAANTGELFF.

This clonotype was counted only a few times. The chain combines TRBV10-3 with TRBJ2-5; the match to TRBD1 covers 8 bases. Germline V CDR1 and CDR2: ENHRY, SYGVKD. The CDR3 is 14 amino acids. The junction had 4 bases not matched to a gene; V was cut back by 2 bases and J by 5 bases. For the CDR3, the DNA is TGTGCCATCAGTGAGGGGAGACAGGGGGAGACCCAGTACTTC. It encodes CAISEGRQGETQYF.

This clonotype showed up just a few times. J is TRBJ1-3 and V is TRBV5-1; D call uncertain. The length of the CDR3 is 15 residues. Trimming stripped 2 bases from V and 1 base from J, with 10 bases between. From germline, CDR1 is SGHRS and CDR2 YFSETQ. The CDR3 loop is CASSFEGGSGNTIYF. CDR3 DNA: TGCGCCAGCAGCTTCGAGGGAGGTTCTGGAAACACCATATATTTT. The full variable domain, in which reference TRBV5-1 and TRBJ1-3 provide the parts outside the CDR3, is KAGVTQTPRYLIKTRGQQVTLSCSPISGHRSVSWYQQTPGQGLQFLFEYFSETQRNKGNFPGRFSGRQFSNSRSEMNVSTLELGDSALYLCASSFEGGSGNTIYFGEGSWLTVV.

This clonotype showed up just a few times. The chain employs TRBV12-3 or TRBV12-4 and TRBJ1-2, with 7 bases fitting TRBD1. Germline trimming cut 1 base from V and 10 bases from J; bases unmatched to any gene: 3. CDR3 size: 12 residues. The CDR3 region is CASSLGQGHYTF. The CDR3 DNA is TGTGCCAGCAGTTTAGGACAGGGCCACTACACCTTC.

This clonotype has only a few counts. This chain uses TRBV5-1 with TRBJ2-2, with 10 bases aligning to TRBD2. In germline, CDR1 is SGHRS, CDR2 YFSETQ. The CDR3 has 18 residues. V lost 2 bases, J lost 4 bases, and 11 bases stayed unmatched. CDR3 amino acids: CASSLSGLAGALTGELFF. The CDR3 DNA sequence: TGCGCCAGCAGCTTAAGTGGCCTAGCGGGAGCCCTCACCGGGGAGCTGTTTTTT.

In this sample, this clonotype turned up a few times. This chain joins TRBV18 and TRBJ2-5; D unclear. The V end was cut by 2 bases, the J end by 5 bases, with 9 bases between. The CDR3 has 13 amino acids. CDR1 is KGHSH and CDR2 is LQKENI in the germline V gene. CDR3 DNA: TGTGCCAGCTCACCAGGGTCCGGGGAGACCCAGTACTTC. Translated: CASSPGSGETQYF.

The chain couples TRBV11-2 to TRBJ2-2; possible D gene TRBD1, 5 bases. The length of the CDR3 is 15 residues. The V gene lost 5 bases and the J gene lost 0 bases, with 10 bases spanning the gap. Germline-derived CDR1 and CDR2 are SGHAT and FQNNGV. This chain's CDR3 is CASSKTGTNTGELFF. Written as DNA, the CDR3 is TGTGCCAGCAGCAAAACAGGAACGAACACCGGGGAGCTGTTTTTT. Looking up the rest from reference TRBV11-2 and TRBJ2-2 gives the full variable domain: EAGVAQSPRYKIIEKRQSVAFWCNPISGHATLYWYQQILGQGPKLLIQFQNNGVVDDSQLPKDRFSAERLKGVDSTLKIQPAKLEDSAVYLCASSKTGTNTGELFFGEGSRLTVL.

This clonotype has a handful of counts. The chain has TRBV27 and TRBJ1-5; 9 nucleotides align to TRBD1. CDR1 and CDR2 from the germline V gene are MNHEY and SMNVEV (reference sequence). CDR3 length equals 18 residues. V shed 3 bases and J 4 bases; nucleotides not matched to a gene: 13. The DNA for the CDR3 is TGTGCCAGCAGTTTCCCCGACAGGGACAGGGTCACTAATCAGCCCCAGCATTTT. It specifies CASSFPDRDRVTNQPQHF.

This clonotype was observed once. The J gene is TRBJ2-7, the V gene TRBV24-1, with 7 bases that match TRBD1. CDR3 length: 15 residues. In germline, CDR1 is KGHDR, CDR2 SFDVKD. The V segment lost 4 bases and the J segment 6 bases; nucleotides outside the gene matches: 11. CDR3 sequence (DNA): TGTGCCACCAGTGACTTCGACAGGGCCAAAAGCGAGCAGTACGTC. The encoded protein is CATSDFDRAKSEQYV.

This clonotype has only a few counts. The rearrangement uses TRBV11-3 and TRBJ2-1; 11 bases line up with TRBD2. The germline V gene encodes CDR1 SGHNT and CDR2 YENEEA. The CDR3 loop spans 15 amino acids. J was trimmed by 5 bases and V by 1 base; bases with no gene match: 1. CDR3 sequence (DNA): TGTGCCAGCAGCTTAGGACTAGCGGGGAACAATGAGCAGTTCTTC. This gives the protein CASSLGLAGNNEQFF.